A selection of T cell receptor beta chains follows, all from one sample in a study of cytomegalovirus exposure and HLA in healthy donors. Clones were sequenced by immunoSEQ multiplex PCR, and TCRdb holds only the in-frame ones, with some missing. This table has 150,000 to 200,000 clones, around 77% appearing once. Sequences were obtained from PBMCs. These receptor sequences come from a woman between 25 and 40 years old in good health and CMV-seronegative. The CDR3 runs from the conserved cysteine through the conserved F or W. Each record gives: D gene, clone size, V gene, J gene, CDR3 protein, CDR3 DNA. D genes are given only for firm matches. Expanded clones are given a class, and other clones once, few, many or no size at all.

d_call: .
clone_size: .
v_call: TRBV29-1
j_call: TRBJ1-1
cdr3_aa: CSVETENTEAFF
cdr3_nt: TGCAGCGTAGAAACAGAGAACACTGAAGCTTTCTTT

d_call: TRBD1
clone_size: .
v_call: TRBV6-5
j_call: TRBJ2-7
cdr3_aa: CASSSPAGTGHEQYF
cdr3_nt: TGTGCCAGCAGTTCCCCCGCCGGGACAGGCCACGAGCAGTACTTC

d_call: TRBD1
clone_size: .
v_call: TRBV10-3
j_call: TRBJ2-1
cdr3_aa: CAIPGQGYNEQFF
cdr3_nt: TGTGCCATTCCGGGACAGGGGTACAATGAGCAGTTCTTC

d_call: TRBD2
clone_size: .
v_call: TRBV9
j_call: TRBJ2-5
cdr3_aa: CASTLTPGLAGETQYF
cdr3_nt: TGTGCCAGCACCCTGACGCCGGGACTAGCGGGAGAGACCCAGTACTTC

d_call: .
clone_size: .
v_call: TRBV30
j_call: TRBJ1-1
cdr3_aa: CAWISGNTEAFF
cdr3_nt: TGTGCCTGGATATCAGGGAACACTGAAGCTTTCTTT

d_call: TRBD1
clone_size: .
v_call: TRBV5-6
j_call: TRBJ1-6
cdr3_aa: CASSRRTGGIGNSPLHF
cdr3_nt: TGTGCCAGCAGCCGAAGGACAGGGGGTATTGGTAATTCACCCCTCCACTTT

d_call: TRBD2
clone_size: .
v_call: TRBV12-5
j_call: TRBJ2-5
cdr3_aa: CASGLWGGGETQYF
cdr3_nt: TGTGCTAGTGGTTTGTGGGGGGGTGGGGAGACCCAGTACTTC

d_call: .
clone_size: .
v_call: TRBV5-1
j_call: TRBJ1-2
cdr3_aa: CASSPMGQLRNTF
cdr3_nt: TGCGCCAGCAGCCCGATGGGGCAGCTGAGGAACACCTTC

d_call: .
clone_size: .
v_call: TRBV7-2
j_call: TRBJ1-5
cdr3_aa: CASSLRGGADQPQHF
cdr3_nt: TGTGCCAGCAGCCTCCGAGGGGGGGCCGATCAGCCCCAGCATTTT

d_call: .
clone_size: .
v_call: TRBV30
j_call: TRBJ1-1
cdr3_aa: CAWAGRMNTEAFF
cdr3_nt: TGTGCCTGGGCAGGGCGTATGAACACTGAAGCTTTCTTT

d_call: TRBD2
clone_size: .
v_call: TRBV7-9
j_call: TRBJ2-5
cdr3_aa: CASSPRLAGGRQETQYF
cdr3_nt: TGTGCCAGCAGCCCCCGACTAGCGGGGGGTAGACAAGAGACCCAGTACTTC

d_call: .
clone_size: .
v_call: TRBV30
j_call: TRBJ1-3
cdr3_aa: CAWRRGPGSGNTIYF
cdr3_nt: TGTGCCTGGAGAAGAGGCCCTGGGTCTGGAAACACCATATATTTT

d_call: TRBD1
clone_size: .
v_call: TRBV19
j_call: TRBJ1-4
cdr3_aa: CATRQGVVTNEKLFF
cdr3_nt: TGTGCCACGAGACAGGGGGTCGTGACTAATGAAAAACTGTTTTTT

d_call: .
clone_size: .
v_call: TRBV7-7
j_call: TRBJ2-5
cdr3_aa: CASSLSLSISSQYF
cdr3_nt: TGTGCCAGCAGCTTAAGTTTGTCTATTTCCTCCCAGTACTTC

d_call: .
clone_size: once
v_call: TRBV4-3
j_call: TRBJ1-2
cdr3_aa: CASSQGRTRGGYTF
cdr3_nt: TGCGCCAGCAGCCAAGGCCGGACCAGGGGAGGCTACACCTTC

d_call: TRBD1
clone_size: .
v_call: TRBV19
j_call: TRBJ1-6
cdr3_aa: CASSRSPTGGSPLHF
cdr3_nt: TGTGCCAGTAGTAGGTCCCCGACAGGGGGATCACCCCTCCACTTT

d_call: .
clone_size: .
v_call: TRBV9
j_call: TRBJ2-5
cdr3_aa: CASSVGADQETQYF
cdr3_nt: TGTGCCAGCAGCGTAGGGGCAGACCAAGAGACCCAGTACTTC

d_call: .
clone_size: .
v_call: TRBV6-1
j_call: TRBJ2-5
cdr3_aa: CASSEDRVKETQYF
cdr3_nt: TGTGCCAGCAGTGAAGACAGGGTAAAAGAGACCCAGTACTTC

d_call: TRBD1
clone_size: .
v_call: TRBV19
j_call: TRBJ1-1
cdr3_aa: CASSRDRGRGEAFF
cdr3_nt: TGTGCCAGTAGCCGGGACAGGGGGCGAGGTGAAGCTTTCTTT

d_call: .
clone_size: few
v_call: TRBV7-8
j_call: TRBJ2-5
cdr3_aa: CASSLRLQHQETQYF
cdr3_nt: TGTGCCAGCAGCTTAAGACTGCAACACCAAGAGACCCAGTACTTC

d_call: .
clone_size: .
v_call: TRBV4-3
j_call: TRBJ1-5
cdr3_aa: CASSQDSAANQPQHF
cdr3_nt: TGCGCCAGCAGCCAAGATAGCGCCGCGAATCAGCCCCAGCATTTT

d_call: .
clone_size: .
v_call: TRBV27
j_call: TRBJ1-1
cdr3_aa: CASSGTGTEAFF
cdr3_nt: TGTGCCAGCAGTGGTACAGGGACTGAAGCTTTCTTT

d_call: TRBD1
clone_size: .
v_call: TRBV5-6
j_call: TRBJ1-2
cdr3_aa: CASSRTGLWGYGYTF
cdr3_nt: TGTGCCAGCAGCCGGACAGGGCTTTGGGGTTATGGCTACACCTTC

d_call: .
clone_size: .
v_call: TRBV7-9
j_call: TRBJ2-3
cdr3_aa: CASTQRLVHPNTDTQYF
cdr3_nt: TGTGCCAGCACTCAACGACTGGTCCACCCCAACACAGATACGCAGTATTTT